These 7 T cell receptor beta chains originate from one sample sequenced in a study of cytomegalovirus exposure and HLA in healthy donors (dated by TCRdb to the late 2010s). The protocol used for the library was the immunoSEQ multiplex PCR assay. For the multiplex PCR, a mixture combining 60 forward primers for TCR Vbeta segments and 13 reverse primers for TCR Jbeta segments was used. TCRdb's version of the immuneACCESS table is confined to in-frame rearrangements and falls short of the full clone set. An unresolved V gene accounts for under half of the shortfall where checked; the remainder is of unknown origin. The sample table shows 150,000 to 200,000 clones, and under 80% are seen once. The ten most abundant clones make up around 4% of the sample. Material for sequencing was PBMCs. These receptor sequences come from a man aged 35-49 years in good health and CMV-seronegative.

V gene TRBV7-3 combines with J gene TRBJ2-7; TRBD1 aligns across 9 bases. Per germline, CDR1 SGHTA and CDR2 FQGTGA. Losses at the gene ends were 5 bases for V and 6 bases for J; bases not matched to a gene: 5. CDR3 size: 13 residues. The CDR3 DNA follows: TGTGCCAGCAGCCCTCGGACAGGGGCCGAGCAGTACTTC. Protein product: CASSPRTGAEQYF.

This chain uses TRBV6-6 with TRBJ1-4; 8 bases agree with TRBD1. Trimming took 6 bases from V and 0 from J; bases not matched to a gene: 6. Germline CDR1 and CDR2: MNHNY and SVGAGI (reference sequence). The CDR3 is 16 residues long. The CDR3 spells CASRYGQGATNEKLFF. In DNA, the CDR3 is TGTGCCAGCAGATATGGACAGGGCGCAACTAATGAAAAACTGTTTTTT.

The CDR3 DNA is TGTGCCAGCAGTGCAAACAGGGGGCAGGGGACCCAGTACTTC. Translation gives CASSANRGQGTQYF. The chain has TRBV6-5 and TRBJ2-5; 9 bases are shared with TRBD1. This CDR3 region has 14 residues. Germline loops: CDR1 MNHEY, CDR2 SVGAGI. The trim removed 5 bases at V and 7 bases at J, leaving 8 bases unmatched.

The rearrangement uses TRBV28 and TRBJ1-2; 7 bases align to TRBD1. The V segment lost 3 bases and the J segment 6 bases; nucleotides outside the gene matches: 13. The V gene's germline CDR1 is MDHEN and CDR2 SYDVKM. This CDR3 spans 16 amino acids. The CDR3 region is CASSFGTEVERDGYTF. For the CDR3, the DNA is TGTGCCAGCAGTTTCGGGACAGAGGTTGAACGGGATGGCTACACCTTC.

This chain uses TRBV7-3 with TRBJ2-2; D is possibly TRBD1 (5 bases). CDR1 is SGHTA, CDR2 FQGTGA, per germline. The CDR3 has 14 amino acids. V lost 2 bases and J 7 bases, leaving 11 bases between the germline ends. The CDR3 nucleotides read TGTGCCAGCAGCTTATTAGGGGCAGGCGGGGAGCTGTTTTTT. Protein sequence: CASSLLGAGGELFF.

The V call is TRBV6-5, the J call TRBJ2-7, with 8 bases matching TRBD1. Germline V gives CDR1 MNHEY, CDR2 SVGAGI. J gave up 8 bases and V 6 bases, and 6 bases lay outside the gene matches. The CDR3 is 12 residues long. In nucleotides, the CDR3 is TGTGCCAGCAGCAGGGACAGGTCAAAGCAGTACTTC. Residues: CASSRDRSKQYF.

The chain carries TRBV29-1 and TRBJ1-2, with a tentative D call TRBD1 (5 bases). The CDR3 loop spans 11 amino acids. The V end was cut by 7 bases, the J end by 7 bases, with 13 bases between. Per the germline V gene, CDR1 is SQVTM and CDR2 is ANQGSEA. The CDR3 DNA reads as TGCAGCGACAGCAGGGAGGGTGGCTACACCTTC. Amino acids: CSDSREGGYTF. Based on the CDR3 plus reference TRBV29-1 and TRBJ1-2, the full variable domain is SAVISQKPSRDICQRGTSLTIQCQVDSQVTMMFWYRQQPGQSLTLIATANQGSEATYESGFVIDKFPISRPNLTFSTLTVSNMSPEDSSIYLCSDSREGGYTFGSGTRLTVV.